The sequence of this TCR beta chain was determined in a study of OX40 agonist ivuxolimab in advanced cancers. The repertoire was sequenced with immunoSEQ multiplex PCR; TCRdb's copy has only in-frame clones and lacks some. The sample carries about 78,000 clones, roughly nine tenths recorded once. After removal of 7 bases from V and 7 bases from J, the junction contained 7 bases not matched to a gene. Germline V CDR1 and CDR2: MDHEN, SYDVKM. The CDR3 spans 15 residues. The chain uses TRBV28 and TRBJ2-1, with TRBD2 identical over 13 bases. The source is an adult with an advanced solid tumor such as melanoma, head and neck, liver or kidney cancer. Sequencing used CD4+ or CD8+ T cells sorted from blood, obtained in a trial of the OX40 agonist ivuxolimab. CDR3 coding DNA: TGTGCCAGCACCTCGGGACTAGCGGGAACTAATGAGCAGTTCTTC. Translation gives CASTSGLAGTNEQFF.